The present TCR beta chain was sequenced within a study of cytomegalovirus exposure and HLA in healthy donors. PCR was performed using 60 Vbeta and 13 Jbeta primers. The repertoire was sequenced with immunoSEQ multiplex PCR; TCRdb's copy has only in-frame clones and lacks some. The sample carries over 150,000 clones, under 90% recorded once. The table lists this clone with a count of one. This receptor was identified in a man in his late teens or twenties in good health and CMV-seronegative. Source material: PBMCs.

The CDR3 region is CSVRRDSYEQYF. In DNA, the CDR3 is TGCAGCGTTCGCCGGGACAGTTACGAGCAGTACTTC. The V call is TRBV29-1, the J call TRBJ2-7; 7 bases map to TRBD1. Germline values: CDR1 SQVTM, CDR2 ANQGSEA. The CDR3 is 12 amino acids. The junction had 5 bases not matched to a gene; V was cut back by 5 bases and J by 4 bases.